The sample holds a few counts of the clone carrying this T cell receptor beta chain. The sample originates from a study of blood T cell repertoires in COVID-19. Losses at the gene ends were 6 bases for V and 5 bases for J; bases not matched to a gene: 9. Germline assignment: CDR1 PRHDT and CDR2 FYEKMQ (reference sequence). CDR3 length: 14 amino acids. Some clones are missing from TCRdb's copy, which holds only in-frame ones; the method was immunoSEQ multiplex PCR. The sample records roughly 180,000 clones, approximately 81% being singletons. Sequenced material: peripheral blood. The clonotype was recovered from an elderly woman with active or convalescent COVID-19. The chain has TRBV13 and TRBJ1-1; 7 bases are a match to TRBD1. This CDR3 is CASSLRQGKTEAFF. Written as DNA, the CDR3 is TGTGCCAGCAGTCTTCGACAGGGTAAGACTGAAGCTTTCTTT.